A single sample is the source of the 8 T cell receptor beta chains below, sequenced in a study of OX40 agonist ivuxolimab in advanced cancers. Clones were sequenced by immunoSEQ multiplex PCR, and TCRdb holds only the in-frame ones, with some missing. The sample consists of about 110,000 clones, over 75% of them appearing once. The sample consisted of CD4+ or CD8+ T cells sorted from blood, taken in a trial of the OX40 agonist ivuxolimab. These TCRs come from an adult with an advanced solid tumor such as melanoma, head and neck, liver or kidney cancer.

The chain recombines TRBV7-9 with TRBJ2-7; D gene ambiguous. This CDR3 spans 13 amino acids. Germline V gene data show CDR1 as SEHNR and CDR2 as FQNEAQ (reference sequence). Trimming cost V 5 bases and J 2 bases, with 10 bases left between them. The CDR3 DNA reads TGTGCCAGCAGCCCAGACTGGGCCTACGAGCAGTACTTC. Protein: CASSPDWAYEQYF.

The chain uses TRBV5-8 and TRBJ1-1; D unresolved. The CDR3 contains 13 residues. The V end lost 2 bases, the J end lost 7 bases, and 12 bases lay between the germline ends. Looked up from germline, CDR1 is SGHTS and CDR2 is YDEGEE. In DNA, the CDR3 is TGTGCCAGCAGCTTCGCTGGGTTAGGTGAAGCTTTCTTT. It codes for CASSFAGLGEAFF.

The chain couples TRBV19 to TRBJ2-5, with 14 bases aligning to TRBD2. CDR3 length equals 17 residues. Germline assignment: CDR1 LNHDA and CDR2 SQIVND (reference sequence). V shed 3 bases and J 6 bases; nucleotides not matched to a gene: 9. The CDR3 sequence is CASSISTSGGVRKTQYF. Written as DNA, the CDR3 is TGTGCCAGTAGTATTTCGACTAGCGGGGGGGTCCGGAAGACCCAGTACTTC.

The rearrangement uses TRBV19 and TRBJ1-6; TRBD1 aligns across 8 bases. V dropped 5 bases and J dropped 3; count of bases not matched to a gene: 3. CDR3 length: 15 residues. The germline V gene encodes CDR1 LNHDA and CDR2 SQIVND (reference sequence). For the CDR3, the DNA is TGTGCCAGTAGTCCAGACAGGGGCTATAATTCACCCCTCCACTTT. Protein: CASSPDRGYNSPLHF.

V is TRBV4-2 and J is TRBJ1-3; D is unresolved. The germline V gene encodes CDR1 LGHNA and CDR2 YNFKEQ. The CDR3 runs to 15 residues. Trimming took 4 bases from V and 2 from J, leaving 12 bases between them. The CDR3 loop is CASSLLPQPGNTIYF. The DNA of the CDR3 is TGTGCCAGCAGCCTCCTCCCGCAGCCTGGAAACACCATATATTTT.

The CDR3 region is CASSPRQGRRADTQYF. The CDR3 DNA reads as TGTGCCAGCAGTCCACGACAGGGTCGGAGGGCAGATACGCAGTATTTT. This chain joins TRBV6-6 and TRBJ2-3; D is perhaps TRBD1 (7 bases). Germline V gene data show CDR1 as MNHNY and CDR2 as SVGAGI (reference sequence). The CDR3 runs to 16 residues. Trimming shortened V by 5 bases and J by 4 bases, and 19 bases separated the two germline ends.

The chain uses TRBV7-2 and TRBJ2-6, with 8 bases fitting TRBD1. Germline values: CDR1 SGHTA, CDR2 FQGNSA. This CDR3 has 16 amino acids. Trimming took 5 bases from V and 3 from J; bases not matched to a gene: 6. The CDR3 loop is CASSGRTGLGANVLTF. CDR3 sequence (DNA): TGTGCCAGCAGCGGTAGGACAGGGCTTGGGGCCAACGTCCTGACTTTC.

This chain joins TRBV9 and TRBJ1-1; maybe TRBD1 (6 bases). Germline loops: CDR1 SGDLS, CDR2 YYNGEE. The CDR3 sequence is 15 residues long. The ends were cut back, 2 bases at V and 3 bases at J, with 14 bases in the middle. The DNA for the CDR3 is TGTGCCAGCAGCGTTTTGGGGGCGCGGGACACTGAAGCTTTCTTT. It yields the protein CASSVLGARDTEAFF. The full variable domain, in which reference TRBV9 and TRBJ1-1 provide the parts outside the CDR3, is DSGVTQTPKHLITATGQRVTLRCSPRSGDLSVYWYQQSLDQGLQFLIQYYNGEERAKGNILERFSAQQFPDLHSELNLSSLELGDSALYFCASSVLGARDTEAFFGQGTRLTVV.